The 10 T cell receptor beta chains reported below all come from one sample, sequenced in a study of OX40 agonist ivuxolimab in advanced cancers. Assay: immunoSEQ multiplex PCR; the TCRdb copy retains only in-frame clones and omits some. This table has about 92,000 clones, about 84% appearing once. The sequences come from CD4+ or CD8+ T cells sorted from blood, collected in a trial of the OX40 agonist ivuxolimab. These receptors were obtained from an adult with an advanced solid tumor such as melanoma, head and neck, liver or kidney cancer.

The V and J genes are TRBV27 and TRBJ1-1, with D tentatively TRBD1 (6 bases). This CDR3 comprises 15 residues. The V end lost 3 bases, the J end lost 4 bases, and 15 bases lay between the germline ends. Germline V gene data show CDR1 as MNHEY and CDR2 as SMNVEV (reference sequence). The CDR3 reads CASSFRGVGATEAFF. The CDR3 DNA reads as TGTGCCAGCAGTTTTCGAGGGGTGGGGGCCACTGAAGCTTTCTTT.

This clone is a singleton in its sample. The chain employs TRBV7-9 and TRBJ2-3, with a weak D call TRBD1 (5 bases). Germline CDR1 reads SEHNR; CDR2 reads FQNEAQ (reference sequence). Trimming pared 6 bases from V and 3 bases from J, leaving 13 bases between. The CDR3 spans 14 residues. CDR3 sequence (DNA): TGTGCCAGCAGTTTTGGACAAGTTACAGATACGCAGTATTTT. This translates into CASSFGQVTDTQYF.

This clone was seen just once. The J gene is TRBJ2-1, the V gene TRBV7-2, with no clear D. This CDR3 is built from 15 residues. Trimming stripped 1 base from V and 0 bases from J, with 7 bases between. Germline V gene sequence: CDR1 SGHTA, CDR2 FQGNSA. Here the CDR3 DNA reads TGTGCCAGCAGCTTAGATTACGGCTCCTACAATGAGCAGTTCTTC. This encodes CASSLDYGSYNEQFF.

The chain recombines TRBV5-1 with TRBJ2-7; no clear D gene. CDR1 SGHRS and CDR2 YFSETQ come from the germline V gene. The CDR3 runs to 13 residues. Trimming left V 0 bases short and J 3 bases short, with 7 bases between. CDR3: CASSLEVNYEQYF. Written as DNA, the CDR3 is TGCGCCAGCAGCTTGGAAGTGAACTACGAGCAGTACTTC.

This rearrangement joins TRBV7-9 to TRBJ1-4, with a possible D match to TRBD1 (6 bases). The ends were cut back, 5 bases at V and 13 bases at J, with 14 bases in the middle. The CDR3 runs to 12 residues. Germline V gene data show CDR1 as SEHNR and CDR2 as FQNEAQ (reference sequence). The CDR3 sequence is CASSPSGEGLFF. The CDR3 DNA is TGTGCCAGCAGCCCGTCAGGGGAGGGACTGTTTTTT.

This clone was counted a single time. The rearrangement joins TRBV5-3 to TRBJ2-3; unclear D gene. TRBV5-3 is reported as an ORF; its role is uncertain. This CDR3 comprises 15 residues. The V end lost 4 bases, the J end lost 2 bases, and 14 bases lay between the germline ends. The CDR3 here is CARSPTTASTDTQYF. The DNA of the CDR3 is TGTGCCAGAAGCCCTACAACGGCTTCCACAGATACGCAGTATTTT.

The chain uses TRBV29-1 and TRBJ2-1; D tentatively reads TRBD1 or TRBD2 (6 bases each). The germline V gene encodes CDR1 SQVTM and CDR2 ANQGSEA. This CDR3 contains 11 residues. Trimming removed 6 bases at V and 14 bases at J, with 17 bases between. The CDR3 protein is CSVPRGTGEFF. The CDR3 coding sequence is TGCAGCGTCCCGAGGGGGACTGGCGAGTTCTTC.

The V gene is TRBV18, the J gene TRBJ1-1, with D unresolved. CDR1 and CDR2 from the germline V gene are KGHSH and LQKENI. The CDR3 spans 15 residues. Trimming removed 0 bases at V and 1 base at J, with 9 bases between. The DNA of the CDR3 is TGTGCCAGCTCACCACCGGGCAGACCGAACACTGAAGCTTTCTTT. Protein product: CASSPPGRPNTEAFF.

The J gene is TRBJ1-4, the V gene TRBV19, with a weak D call TRBD1 (6 bases). V was shortened by 6 bases and J by 1 base, with 9 bases between the two germline ends. The CDR3 consists of 14 residues. CDR1 LNHDA and CDR2 SQIVND come from the germline V gene (reference sequence). CDR3 bases: TGTGCCAGTAGCTTCAGGGGAACTAATGAAAAACTGTTTTTT. This gives the protein CASSFRGTNEKLFF.

The V and J genes are TRBV5-6 and TRBJ1-5; D is uncertain. From germline, CDR1 is SGHDT and CDR2 YYEEEE. The CDR3 is made up of 15 amino acids. The V and J ends lost 3 bases and 3 bases respectively, with 13 bases between them. This CDR3 is CASSSEARVNQPQHF. Here the CDR3 DNA reads TGTGCCAGCAGCTCAGAGGCGAGGGTCAATCAGCCCCAGCATTTT.